A single sample gave rise to the 15 T cell receptor beta chains below, sequenced in a study of T cells after yellow fever vaccination. One entry per CDR3 protein results from TCRdb running MiXCR on the 5' RACE reads. The table records around 360,000 distinct CDR3 sequences, around a tenth of them present only once. The sequenced sample was PBMCs, obtained on the day of the first yellow fever vaccination. The receptor source for this set is a man aged 18-30 years who received the YFV17D yellow fever vaccine.

The chain is built from TRBV6-2 or TRBV6-3 and TRBJ2-7; 12 nucleotides agree with TRBD2. This CDR3 has 19 amino acids. CDR1 MNHEY and CDR2 SVGEGT come from the germline V gene. V lost 2 bases and J lost 7; bases outside the gene matches: 18. CDR3 sequence: CASSYQPLAGGHPSGEQYV. CDR3 nucleotide sequence: TGTGCCAGCAGTTACCAACCTCTAGCGGGGGGGCATCCTTCCGGAGAGCAGTACGTC.

This clonotype was detected many times. J is TRBJ1-3 and V is TRBV19; no clear D gene. CDR1 is LNHDA, CDR2 SQIVND, per germline (reference sequence). V gave up 5 bases and J gave up 9 bases, with 20 bases separating them. The CDR3 consists of 15 residues. This CDR3 is CASSSRTPAALTIYF. CDR3 DNA: TGTGCCAGTAGTTCGCGGACGCCGGCTGCACTCACCATATATTTT.

This clonotype was seen repeatedly, ten times or more. V usage is TRBV6-2 or TRBV6-3 and J usage is TRBJ2-5; 7 bases fit TRBD2. Looked up from germline, CDR1 is MNHEY and CDR2 is SVGEGT. With V trimmed by 10 bases and J by 2 bases, 7 bases remained unmatched. CDR3 size: 13 residues. The CDR3 here is CATVLAKQETQYF. CDR3 coding DNA: TGTGCCACCGTACTAGCGAAACAAGAGACCCAGTACTTC.

The chain joins TRBV12-3 or TRBV12-4 to TRBJ1-1, with TRBD1 identical over 7 bases. J gave up 0 bases and V 0 bases, and 4 bases lay outside the gene matches. This CDR3 has 16 residues. CDR3 nucleotides: TGTGCCAGCAGTTTAGCTCCCGGACAGGTGAACACTGAAGCTTTCTTT. Translation gives CASSLAPGQVNTEAFF.

In this sample, this clonotype turned up a few times. V and J are TRBV20-1 and TRBJ1-2; D is uncertain. This CDR3 spans 13 amino acids. Trimming pared 0 bases from V and 2 bases from J, leaving 7 bases between. The germline CDR1 and CDR2 sequences are DFQATT and SNEGSKA (reference sequence). DNA for the CDR3: TGCAGTGCTAGAGAAGGAGGGAACTATGGCTACACCTTC. This sequence encodes CSAREGGNYGYTF.

This clonotype was picked up a small number of times. The CDR3 bases are TGTGCCAGCAGTTTAGTTCGGGACAGGGTTTTCGAGACCCAGTACTTC. This translates into CASSLVRDRVFETQYF. The rearrangement joins TRBV12-3 or TRBV12-4 to TRBJ2-5, with TRBD1 matching over 9 bases. The ends lost 1 base at V and 5 bases at J; junction bases unmatched: 8. The CDR3 totals 16 residues.

This CDR3 is CASRVQGNPLLEQFF. CDR3 in DNA: TGTGCCAGTAGGGTACAGGGAAATCCGCTGCTGGAGCAGTTCTTC. The V call is TRBV19, the J call TRBJ2-1; a weak D match, TRBD1 (6 bases). V was clipped by 6 bases and J by 10 bases, with 22 bases between them. The CDR3 length is 15 residues. Germline V gene data show CDR1 as LNHDA and CDR2 as SQIVND (reference sequence).

The J gene is TRBJ2-5, the V gene TRBV24-1; 12 bases are shared with TRBD2. Germline V CDR1 and CDR2: KGHDR, SFDVKD. The V gene end was trimmed by 6 bases and the J gene end by 4 bases; junction bases not matched to a gene: 5. The CDR3 is made up of 15 amino acids. The CDR3 loop is CATSSRLAGVETQYF. In nucleotides, the CDR3 is TGTGCCACCAGTTCTAGACTAGCGGGGGTAGAGACCCAGTACTTC.

This clonotype was counted a few times. J is TRBJ2-1 and V is TRBV6-5; 8 nucleotides line up with TRBD1. Per germline, CDR1 MNHEY and CDR2 SVGAGI. This CDR3 spans 15 amino acids. V gave up 1 base and J gave up 5 bases; unmatched junction bases: 4. The CDR3 reads CASSYFQGANNEQFF. The CDR3 nucleotides are TGTGCCAGCAGTTACTTTCAGGGGGCGAACAATGAGCAGTTCTTC.

This clonotype occurred a few times. The CDR3 DNA reads TGTGCCAGCAGCTTAGTAGCTGTGTTCACTGAAGCTTTCTTT. Translation: CASSLVAVFTEAFF. The rearrangement joins TRBV7-2 to TRBJ1-1; D gene ambiguous. The CDR3 extends over 14 amino acids. Germline V lookup: CDR1 SGHTA, CDR2 FQGNSA. V lost 1 base and J lost 4, with 10 bases in between.

The chain uses TRBV7-8 and TRBJ1-1, with 12 bases fitting TRBD1. V dropped 4 bases and J dropped 2; count of bases not matched to a gene: 8. The CDR3 is 17 residues long. CDR1 is SGHVS, CDR2 FQNEAQ, per germline. This CDR3 is CASSSRQGQGANTEAFF. The CDR3 DNA is TGTGCCAGCAGCTCAAGGCAGGGACAGGGGGCTAACACTGAAGCTTTCTTT.

In this sample, this clonotype turned up many times. The chain couples TRBV7-2 to TRBJ2-3, with D possibly being TRBD2 (5 bases). The germline V and J ends were trimmed by 6 bases and 0 bases, with 10 bases remaining between them. CDR3 length equals 14 residues. CDR1 and CDR2 (germline): SGHTA, FQGNSA. CDR3 bases: TGTGCCAGCAGTTCAGGACTCAGCACAGATACGCAGTATTTT. This encodes CASSSGLSTDTQYF.

The chain joins TRBV20-1 to TRBJ1-3; D not certain. CDR3 length: 12 residues. Looked up from germline, CDR1 is DFQATT and CDR2 is SNEGSKA (reference sequence). The CDR3 DNA sequence: TGCAGGGGCGATGATGCTGGAAACACCATATATTTT. This translates into CRGDDAGNTIYF.

This clonotype appeared many times. The rearrangement uses TRBV20-1 and TRBJ2-1, with 9 bases lining up with TRBD2. This CDR3 comprises 15 residues. Germline-derived CDR1 and CDR2 are DFQATT and SNEGSKA (reference sequence). V shed 6 bases and J 5 bases; nucleotides not matched to a gene: 11. The CDR3: CSAPVAGDRDNEQFF. Here the CDR3 DNA reads TGCAGTGCGCCAGTAGCGGGGGATCGTGACAATGAGCAGTTCTTC.

This clonotype came up many times. In nucleotides, the CDR3 is TGTGCCAGCAGTTACAGCTTCGCCTACGAGCAGTACTTC. Amino acids: CASSYSFAYEQYF. V usage is TRBV6-2 or TRBV6-3 and J usage is TRBJ2-7; no clear D. The germline V gene has CDR1 MNHEY and CDR2 SVGEGT. This CDR3 region has 13 residues. V dropped 2 bases and J dropped 2 bases, with 7 bases sitting between them.